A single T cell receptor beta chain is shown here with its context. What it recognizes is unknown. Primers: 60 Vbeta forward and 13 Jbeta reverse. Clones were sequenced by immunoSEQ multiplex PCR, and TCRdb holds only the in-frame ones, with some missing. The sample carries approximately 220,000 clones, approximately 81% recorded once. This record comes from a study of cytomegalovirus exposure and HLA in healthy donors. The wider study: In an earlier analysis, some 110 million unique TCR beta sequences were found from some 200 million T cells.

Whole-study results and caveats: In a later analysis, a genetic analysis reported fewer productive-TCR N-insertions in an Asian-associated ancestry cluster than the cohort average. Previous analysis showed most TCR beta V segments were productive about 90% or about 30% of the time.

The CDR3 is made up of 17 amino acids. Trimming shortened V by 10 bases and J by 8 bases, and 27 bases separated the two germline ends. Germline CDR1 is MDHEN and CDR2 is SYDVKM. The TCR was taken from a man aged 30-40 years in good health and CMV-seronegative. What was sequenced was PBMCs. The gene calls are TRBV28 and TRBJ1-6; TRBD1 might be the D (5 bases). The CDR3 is CATLPTVTDPVDSPLHF. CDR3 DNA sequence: TGTGCCACCTTACCGACAGTAACGGACCCAGTCGATTCACCCCTCCACTTT.